This T cell receptor beta chain was sequenced in a study of T cell changes during pregnancy in multiple sclerosis (dated by TCRdb to the late 2010s). Looking at the study overall: In women with multiple sclerosis, the researchers looked at how the T cell repertoire shifted as pregnancy progressed.

Library method: the immunoSEQ multiplex PCR assay. TCRdb's version of the immuneACCESS table is confined to in-frame rearrangements and falls short of the full clone set. An unresolved V gene accounts for under half of the shortfall where checked; the remainder is of unknown origin. In this sample the table shows 45,000 to 65,000 clones, 85% to 95% of which occur a single time. Of the sample, about 3% is held by the ten largest clones. The CDR3 numbers 16 residues from cysteine through phenylalanine. Solely the CDR3 DNA is kept, with 48 bases framed from the first base. The CDR1 and CDR2 encoded by the germline V gene are SGDLS and YYNGEE. The trim is 3 bases for V and 2 bases for J, with a gap of 14 bases between the germline ends. Concerning this clone itself: The antigen this receptor binds is unknown. No much larger clone is present one base from it, and per-base qualities are unavailable.

The rearranged chain carries TRBV9 and TRBJ2-2; TRBD2 is perhaps the D gene, given 7 matching bases. The sample consisted of CD8+ T cells from peripheral blood mononuclear cells, taken in the third trimester of pregnancy. The sequence came from a female donor with multiple sclerosis, enrolled in a pregnancy study. The nucleotide sequence is given as TGTGCCAGCAGCGGTCGGGGGGCCCTTAACACCGGGGAGCTGTTTTTT. It encodes CASSGRGALNTGELFF.